This TCR beta chain was sequenced during a study of T cell responses to AZD1222 COVID-19 vaccine. Whole-study results and caveats: CD4 TCRs covered the whole spike, strongest at regions 160-218 and 743-854.

The protocol was immunoSEQ multiplex PCR, while the TCRdb copy is restricted to in-frame clones and leaves out a portion. The sample holds some 150,000 clones, more than 75% seen once. Comments on this clone: The antigen remains undetermined.

The CDR3 is 14 amino acids. V was trimmed by 2 bases and J by 5 bases, leaving 10 bases between them. Germline V gene lookup returns CDR1 SGHKS and CDR2 YYEKEE (reference sequence). The sample here was peripheral blood, taken on day 0 of AZD1222 vaccination. The receptor's source is an adult in good health. The rearrangement uses TRBV5-5 and TRBJ1-4, with D tentatively TRBD1 (5 bases). Written as DNA, the CDR3 is TGTGCCAGCAGCTTTATAGGGGTGAATGAAAAACTGTTTTTT. Translating it yields CASSFIGVNEKLFF. The full variable domain, with the rest looked up from reference TRBV5-5 and TRBJ1-4, is DAGVTQSPTHLIKTRGQQVTLRCSPISGHKSVSWYQQVLGQGPQFIFQYYEKEERGRGNFPDRFSARQFPNYSSELNVNALLLGDSALYLCASSFIGVNEKLFFGSGTQLSVL.